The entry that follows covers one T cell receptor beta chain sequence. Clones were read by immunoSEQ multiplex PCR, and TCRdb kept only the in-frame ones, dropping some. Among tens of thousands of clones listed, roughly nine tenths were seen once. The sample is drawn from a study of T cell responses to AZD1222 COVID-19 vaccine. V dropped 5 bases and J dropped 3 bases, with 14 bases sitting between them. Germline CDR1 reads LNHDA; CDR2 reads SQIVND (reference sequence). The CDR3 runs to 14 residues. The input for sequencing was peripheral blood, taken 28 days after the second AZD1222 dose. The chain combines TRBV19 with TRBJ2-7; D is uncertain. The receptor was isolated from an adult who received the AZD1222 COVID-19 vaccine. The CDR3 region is CASSPQKDFYEQYF. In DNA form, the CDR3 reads TGTGCCAGTAGTCCCCAGAAAGACTTCTACGAGCAGTACTTC.